This is a list of T cell receptor beta chains from one sample in a study of blood T cell repertoires in COVID-19. This table comes from immunoSEQ multiplex PCR, and its TCRdb copy is limited to in-frame clones, with some not included. The data hold roughly 110,000 clones, with 88% observed a single time. The sequenced sample consisted of peripheral blood. These receptor sequences come from a man aged 45-60 years with active or convalescent COVID-19. Each CDR3 is given with its conserved first and last residue. The D gene is left open where the match is weak. Size values are once, few and many counts, or a class for expanded clones, and some rows have none.

clone_size d_call j_call v_call cdr3_aa cdr3_nt
- TRBD1 TRBJ1-5 TRBV14 CASLDRYNQPQHF TGTGCCAGCCTGGACAGGTACAATCAGCCCCAGCATTTT
- - TRBJ1-3 TRBV18 CASSPRSTDSGNTIYF TGTGCCAGCTCACCAAGATCGACAGACTCTGGAAACACCATATATTTT
- - TRBJ2-3 TRBV7-2 CASSPYTDTQYF TGTGCCAGCAGCCCTTACACAGATACGCAGTATTTT
- TRBD1 TRBJ2-7 TRBV6-5 CASSKTGTGVYEQYF TGTGCCAGCAGTAAAACCGGGACAGGAGTCTACGAGCAGTACTTC
- - TRBJ1-5 TRBV29-1 CSVGLGGEGSNQPQHF TGCAGCGTTGGTCTGGGAGGGGAGGGGAGCAATCAGCCCCAGCATTTT
- TRBD2 TRBJ2-3 TRBV28 CASSFNPLADSTDTQYF TGTGCCAGCAGTTTTAATCCGCTAGCGGATAGCACAGATACGCAGTATTTT
- - TRBJ1-5 TRBV7-2 CASSFLGGYQPQHF TGTGCCAGCAGCTTCCTCGGGGGGTATCAGCCCCAGCATTTT
- - TRBJ2-2 TRBV7-9 CASSLGPGELFF TGTGCCAGCAGCTTAGGGCCCGGGGAGCTGTTTTTT
once - TRBJ1-1 TRBV12-5 CASGWGETEAFF TGTGCTAGTGGCTGGGGGGAGACTGAAGCTTTCTTT
- - TRBJ2-1 TRBV29-1 CSAAGYSSYNEQFF TGCAGCGCCGCGGGCTATAGCTCCTACAATGAGCAGTTCTTC
- - TRBJ2-3 TRBV18 CASSPTDSEAGTQYF TGTGCCAGCTCACCAACGGACAGCGAGGCTGGTACGCAGTATTTT
- - TRBJ1-3 TRBV6-6 CASSRYRGNTIYF TGTGCCAGCAGTCGTTATCGTGGAAACACCATATATTTT
- TRBD2 TRBJ2-1 TRBV15 CATSRHLSGSGGEQFF TGTGCCACCAGCAGACATCTTAGCGGGAGTGGAGGTGAGCAGTTCTTC
- - TRBJ1-2 TRBV12-3/TRBV12-4 CASTLTQNYGYTF TGTGCCAGCACCCTGACACAAAACTATGGCTACACCTTC
- TRBD2 TRBJ2-3 TRBV7-8 CASSLKSGGRTDTQYF TGTGCCAGCAGCTTAAAAAGCGGGGGTCGCACAGATACGCAGTATTTT
- - TRBJ1-5 TRBV28 CASSIRAGPQHF TGTGCCAGCAGTATACGAGCGGGGCCCCAGCATTTT
- - TRBJ2-3 TRBV9 CASSVEGIAIPTDTQYF TGTGCCAGCAGCGTAGAGGGGATAGCAATTCCAACAGATACGCAGTATTTT
- TRBD1 TRBJ1-6 TRBV6-5 CASTLTGLNSPLHF TGTGCCAGCACCCTGACAGGGCTTAATTCACCCCTCCACTTT
- TRBD1 TRBJ2-5 TRBV2 CASRQGNYQETQYF TGTGCCAGCAGACAGGGGAACTACCAAGAGACCCAGTACTTC
- - TRBJ1-5 TRBV6-5 CASRRGTGNQPQHF TGTGCCAGCAGGCGGGGTACGGGCAATCAGCCCCAGCATTTT
once TRBD1 TRBJ2-7 TRBV29-1 CSVDGTGGPDEQYF TGCAGCGTTGACGGGACAGGGGGCCCGGACGAGCAGTACTTC
- - TRBJ1-3 TRBV6-1 CASSESVFSGNTIYF TGTGCCAGCAGTGAATCAGTCTTCTCTGGAAACACCATATATTTT
- TRBD1 TRBJ1-1 TRBV10-1 CASRVDRGAEAFF TGCGCCAGCAGGGTGGACAGGGGGGCTGAAGCTTTCTTT
- - TRBJ2-1 TRBV15 CATSRGAGSYNEQFF TGTGCCACCAGCAGAGGGGCGGGCTCCTACAATGAGCAGTTCTTC
- TRBD1 TRBJ1-2 TRBV11-2 CASSLRNRGRGGYTF TGTGCCAGCAGCCTTAGAAACAGGGGGCGCGGTGGCTACACCTTC
- TRBD1 TRBJ2-1 TRBV5-4 CASSSRTGGNNEQFF TGTGCCAGCAGCTCCCGGACAGGGGGTAACAATGAGCAGTTCTTC
- - TRBJ1-1 TRBV2 CATKGSSLGTEAFF TGTGCAACCAAGGGGTCGTCGTTAGGGACTGAAGCTTTCTTT
- TRBD1 TRBJ2-3 TRBV5-6 CASSGQGFTDTQYF TGTGCCAGCAGCGGACAGGGATTCACAGATACGCAGTATTTT
- - TRBJ1-1 TRBV5-5 CASSLGTVTEAFF TGTGCCAGCAGCTTGGGCACAGTCACTGAAGCTTTCTTT
few - TRBJ1-3 TRBV4-1 CASSQSVAGGNTIYF TGCGCCAGCAGCCAATCAGTGGCAGGGGGAAACACCATATATTTT
- TRBD2 TRBJ2-2 TRBV6-1 CASSDGTSGPNTGELFF TGTGCCAGCAGTGACGGGACTAGCGGACCGAACACCGGGGAGCTGTTTTTT
- - TRBJ1-2 TRBV18 CASSRVGSEANYGYTF TGTGCCAGCTCCCGCGTGGGGTCGGAGGCTAACTATGGCTACACCTTC
- TRBD1 TRBJ2-1 TRBV7-9 CASRTPDRDYNEQFF TGTGCCAGCAGAACCCCAGACAGGGACTACAATGAGCAGTTCTTC
once TRBD2 TRBJ2-3 TRBV5-8 CASSGRLATSFTDTQYF TGTGCCAGCAGCGGGAGACTAGCCACGTCTTTCACAGATACGCAGTATTTT
- TRBD2 TRBJ2-4 TRBV6-5 CASGGGTKNIQYF TGTGCCAGCGGGGGGGGGACCAAAAACATTCAGTACTTC
- - TRBJ2-3 TRBV2 CASSRSTYTDTQYF TGTGCCAGCAGTAGGAGCACGTACACAGATACGCAGTATTTT
- TRBD2 TRBJ2-5 TRBV7-2 CASSLRSGSGAQETQYF TGTGCCAGCAGCCTGCGTAGTGGGAGCGGGGCTCAAGAGACCCAGTACTTC
- - TRBJ2-7 TRBV7-8 CASSLAAFYEQYF TGTGCCAGCAGCTTAGCAGCTTTCTACGAGCAGTACTTC
once TRBD1 TRBJ1-5 TRBV28 CASRPQGGDQPQHF TGTGCCAGCAGGCCACAGGGGGGGGACCAGCCCCAGCATTTT
- - TRBJ1-5 TRBV2 CASSEWTLKLNQPQHF TGTGCCAGCAGTGAATGGACACTAAAGTTGAATCAGCCCCAGCATTTT
few TRBD2 TRBJ2-1 TRBV7-6 CASSPTSGASSYNEQFF TGTGCCAGCAGCCCTACTAGCGGGGCCAGCTCCTACAATGAGCAGTTCTTC
once TRBD2 TRBJ2-1 TRBV5-6 CASSWGVGRHYNEQFF TGTGCCAGCAGCTGGGGGGTCGGGAGGCACTACAATGAGCAGTTCTTC
once TRBD1 TRBJ1-5 TRBV30 CAWIIFSGTGYQPQHF TGTGCCTGGATCATCTTTTCCGGGACAGGGTACCAGCCCCAGCATTTT
- - TRBJ2-5 TRBV6-1 CASSDEVPAETQYF TGTGCCAGCAGTGATGAGGTCCCGGCGGAGACCCAGTACTTC
- TRBD1 TRBJ2-5 TRBV4-1 CASGDRQETQYF TGCGCCAGCGGGGACAGACAAGAGACCCAGTACTTC
- TRBD2 TRBJ2-7 TRBV7-2 CASSQTSGSYEQYF TGTGCCAGCAGTCAGACTAGCGGGAGTTACGAGCAGTACTTC
- TRBD1 TRBJ1-1 TRBV11-2 CASSNPGQGTEAFF TGTGCCAGCAGCAACCCTGGACAGGGCACTGAAGCTTTCTTT
- - TRBJ1-1 TRBV5-8 CASSFRRWMDTEAFF TGTGCCAGCAGCTTTAGGAGGTGGATGGACACTGAAGCTTTCTTT